The 5 T cell receptor beta chains below all came from one sample that was sequenced in a study of shared clonotypes between healthy human individuals. The assay was immunoSEQ multiplex PCR, and TCRdb's table has in-frame clones only and misses some. The repertoire holds about 2.2 million clones, 85% to 95% seen once, with under 2% in the top ten. Naive CD8 cells lacked CD45RO, underwent positive selection for CCR7 and left out terminally differentiated effector memory CD45RA+ cells. Sequencing input: naive CD8+ T cells from PBMCs. These receptors all come from a man between 18 and 35 years old in good health. Some clones in this sample may be carry-over from other donors' samples.

This clone occurred once. Other DNA variants within this sample encode the same CDR3. J is TRBJ1-5 and V is TRBV7-9; 7 bases match TRBD1. In germline, CDR1 is SEHNR, CDR2 FQNEAQ (reference sequence). The CDR3 is 14 amino acids. V trimming: 4 bases; J trimming: 4 bases; junction bases outside the gene matches: 4. The CDR3 spells CASSSDRSNQPQHF. The CDR3 DNA reads as TGTGCCAGCAGCTCGGACAGGTCAAATCAGCCCCAGCATTTT.

This chain links TRBV9 with TRBJ2-5; the match to TRBD2 covers 7 bases. The germline V gene encodes CDR1 SGDLS and CDR2 YYNGEE. The CDR3 totals 17 residues. V lost 0 bases to trimming and J lost 5 bases; unmatched junction nucleotides: 13. CDR3 region: CASSVASGSAGKETQYF. The CDR3 nucleotides are TGTGCCAGCAGCGTAGCTAGCGGCTCAGCGGGGAAGGAGACCCAGTACTTC.

The rearrangement uses TRBV15 and TRBJ2-7, with 9 bases matching TRBD2. The CDR3 length is 14 residues. With 8 bases clipped from V and 5 bases from J, the junction kept 10 bases outside the gene matches. Looked up from germline, CDR1 is LNHNV and CDR2 is YYDKDF (reference sequence). This CDR3 reads CATSRSGRLHEQYF. The CDR3 DNA reads TGTGCCACCTCCCGCAGCGGGAGGTTGCACGAGCAGTACTTC.

The chain links TRBV5-6 to TRBJ2-7; TRBD2 agrees at 12 bases. V lost 4 bases to trimming and J lost 4 bases; unmatched junction nucleotides: 6. The germline V gene has CDR1 SGHDT and CDR2 YYEEEE. The CDR3 has 15 residues. The CDR3 protein is CASSPRLAGVYEQYF. The CDR3 nucleotides are TGTGCCAGCAGCCCCAGACTAGCGGGAGTGTACGAGCAGTACTTC.

The J gene is TRBJ2-7, the V gene TRBV11-2; perhaps TRBD2 as D (6 bases). This CDR3 contains 15 residues. The germline V gene has CDR1 SGHAT and CDR2 FQNNGV. V gave up 4 bases and J gave up 4 bases, with 17 bases separating them. The CDR3 region has the DNA TGTGCCAGCAGCTCCGGCCGGGGAGGAGGTTACGAGCAGTACTTC. Translated: CASSSGRGGGYEQYF.